Sequencing of this T cell receptor beta chain was carried out in a study of human versus mouse CDR3 diversity and MHC coevolution. Study-wide findings and caveats: Human T cells underwent selection on several different MHC II alleles. Humans had the largest estimated TCR beta repertoire, about 1.6 million clonotypes. Clonal inequality was lowest in two of the three human donors.

Sorting isolated naive CD4 T cells lacking CD45RO and expressing CD62L. This clone was recorded only once. What it recognizes is unknown. The ends lost 2 bases at V and 8 bases at J; junction bases unmatched: 6. The V gene's germline CDR1 is SNHLY and CDR2 FYNNEI. The CDR3 is 15 residues long. Sequencing used immunoSEQ multiplex PCR; TCRdb keeps in-frame clones, though not all of them. The table has some 60,000 clones, around 94% seen once; the top ten hold under 20%. The sample comprised naive CD4+ T cells from blood. Noted subset: CD45RO-negative CD62L-positive naive CD4 T cells. This TCR was sampled from a person in their sixties in good health. The chain has TRBV2 and TRBJ2-2, with 9 bases that match TRBD1. The CDR3 bases are TGTGCCAGCAGTGAATGGATACAGGGGGCGGGGGAGCTGTTTTTT. Translated, it gives CASSEWIQGAGELFF.